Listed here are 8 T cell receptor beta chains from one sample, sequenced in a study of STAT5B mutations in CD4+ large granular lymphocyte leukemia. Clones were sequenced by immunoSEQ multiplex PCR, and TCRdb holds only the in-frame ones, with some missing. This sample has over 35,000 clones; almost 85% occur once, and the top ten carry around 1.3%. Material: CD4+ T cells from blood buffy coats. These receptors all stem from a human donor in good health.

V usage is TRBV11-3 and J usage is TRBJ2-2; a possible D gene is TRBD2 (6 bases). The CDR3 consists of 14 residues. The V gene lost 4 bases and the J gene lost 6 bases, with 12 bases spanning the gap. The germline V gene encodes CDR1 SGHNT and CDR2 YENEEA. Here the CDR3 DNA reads TGTGCCAGCAGCTCCACTAGCTACGCCGGGGAGCTGTTTTTT. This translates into CASSSTSYAGELFF.

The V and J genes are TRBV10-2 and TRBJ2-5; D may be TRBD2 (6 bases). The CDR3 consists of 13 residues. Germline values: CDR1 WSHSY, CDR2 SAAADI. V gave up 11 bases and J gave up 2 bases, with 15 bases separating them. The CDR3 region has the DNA TGCGCCGGACGCGGGGCGGGACAAGAGACCCAGTACTTC. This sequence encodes CAGRGAGQETQYF.

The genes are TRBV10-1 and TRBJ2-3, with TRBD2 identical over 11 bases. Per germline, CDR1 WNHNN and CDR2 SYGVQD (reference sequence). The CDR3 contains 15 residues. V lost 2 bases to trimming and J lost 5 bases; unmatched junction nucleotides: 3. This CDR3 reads CASSEASGRRDTQYF. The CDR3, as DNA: TGCGCCAGCAGTGAGGCTAGCGGGAGGAGAGATACGCAGTATTTT.

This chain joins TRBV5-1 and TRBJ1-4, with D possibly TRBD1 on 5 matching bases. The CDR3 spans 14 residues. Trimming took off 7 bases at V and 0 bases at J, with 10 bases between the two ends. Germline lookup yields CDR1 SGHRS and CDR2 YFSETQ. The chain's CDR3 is CASGGGTTNEKLFF. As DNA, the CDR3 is TGCGCCAGCGGGGGAGGGACAACTAATGAAAAACTGTTTTTT.

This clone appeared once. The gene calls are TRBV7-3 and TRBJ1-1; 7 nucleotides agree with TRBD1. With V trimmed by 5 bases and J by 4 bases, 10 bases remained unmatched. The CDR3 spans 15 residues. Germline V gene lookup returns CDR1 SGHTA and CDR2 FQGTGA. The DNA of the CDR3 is TGTGCCAGCAGCGCCTACAGGGGCCTAACCACTGAAGCTTTCTTT. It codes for CASSAYRGLTTEAFF.

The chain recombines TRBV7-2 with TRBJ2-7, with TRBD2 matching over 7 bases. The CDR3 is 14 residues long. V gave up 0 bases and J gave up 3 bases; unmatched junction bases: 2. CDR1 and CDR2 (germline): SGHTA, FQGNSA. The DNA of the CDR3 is TGTGCCAGCAGCTTAGCTCGGGGGGACTACGAGCAGTACTTC. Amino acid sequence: CASSLARGDYEQYF.

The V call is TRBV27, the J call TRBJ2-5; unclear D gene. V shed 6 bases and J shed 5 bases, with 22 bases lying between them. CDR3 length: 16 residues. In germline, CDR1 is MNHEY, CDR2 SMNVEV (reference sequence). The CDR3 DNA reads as TGTGCCAGCAGCCTGGTCGGGCTCGGTGGTTGGGAGACCCAGTACTTC. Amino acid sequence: CASSLVGLGGWETQYF.

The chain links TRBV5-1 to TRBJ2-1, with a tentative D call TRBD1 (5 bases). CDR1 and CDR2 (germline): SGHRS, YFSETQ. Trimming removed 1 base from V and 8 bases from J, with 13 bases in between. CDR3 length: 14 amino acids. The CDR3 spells CASSLNAGSDEQFF. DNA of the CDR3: TGCGCCAGCAGCTTGAATGCAGGGTCAGATGAGCAGTTCTTC.